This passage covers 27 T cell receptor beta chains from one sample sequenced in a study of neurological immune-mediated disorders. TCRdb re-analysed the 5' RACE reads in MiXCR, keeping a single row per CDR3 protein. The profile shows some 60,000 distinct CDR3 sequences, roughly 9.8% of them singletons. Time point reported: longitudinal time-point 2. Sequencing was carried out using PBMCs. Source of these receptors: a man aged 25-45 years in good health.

This chain's CDR3 is CAWSDPGAATNQPQHF. CDR3 in DNA: TGTGCCTGGAGTGACCCGGGGGCAGCGACAAATCAGCCCCAGCATTTT. The chain joins TRBV30 to TRBJ1-5; possible D gene TRBD1, 6 bases. The CDR3 has 16 residues. V was cut by 1 base and J by 4 bases, with 17 bases left in between. Germline V gene sequence: CDR1 GTSNPN, CDR2 SVGIG (reference sequence).

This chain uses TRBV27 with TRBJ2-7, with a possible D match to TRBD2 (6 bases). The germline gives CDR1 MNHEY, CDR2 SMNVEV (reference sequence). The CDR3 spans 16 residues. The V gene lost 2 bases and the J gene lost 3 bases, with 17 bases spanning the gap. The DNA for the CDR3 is TGTGCCAGCAGTTTAACTCTCGGGGACTTCAACTACGAGCAGTACTTC. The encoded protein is CASSLTLGDFNYEQYF.

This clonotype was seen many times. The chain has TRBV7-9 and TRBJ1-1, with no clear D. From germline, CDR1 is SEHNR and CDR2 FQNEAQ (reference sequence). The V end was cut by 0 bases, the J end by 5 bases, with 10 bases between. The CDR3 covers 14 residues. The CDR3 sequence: CASSLAIGGTEAFF. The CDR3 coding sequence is TGTGCCAGCAGCTTAGCCATAGGTGGGACTGAAGCTTTCTTT.

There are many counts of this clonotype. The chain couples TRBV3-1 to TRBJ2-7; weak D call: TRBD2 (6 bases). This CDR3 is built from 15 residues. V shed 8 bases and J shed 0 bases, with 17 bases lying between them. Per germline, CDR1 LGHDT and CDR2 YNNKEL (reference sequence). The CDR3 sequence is CASGPTGTSSYEQYF. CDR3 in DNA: TGTGCCAGCGGCCCCACTGGGACTTCCTCCTACGAGCAGTACTTC.

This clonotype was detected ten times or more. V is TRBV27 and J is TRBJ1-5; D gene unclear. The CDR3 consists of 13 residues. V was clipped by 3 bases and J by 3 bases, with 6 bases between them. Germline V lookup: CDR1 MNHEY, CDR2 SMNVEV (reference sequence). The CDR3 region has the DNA TGTGCCAGCAGTTTTGGGGTCAATCAGCCCCAGCATTTT. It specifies CASSFGVNQPQHF.

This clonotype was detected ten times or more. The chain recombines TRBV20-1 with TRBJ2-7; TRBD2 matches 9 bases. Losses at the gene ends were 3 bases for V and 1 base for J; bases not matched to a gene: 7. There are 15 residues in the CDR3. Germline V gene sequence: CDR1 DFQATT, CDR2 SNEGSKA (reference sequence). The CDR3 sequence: CSARDDSGGSYEQYF. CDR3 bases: TGCAGTGCTAGGGACGACAGCGGGGGGTCCTACGAGCAGTACTTC.

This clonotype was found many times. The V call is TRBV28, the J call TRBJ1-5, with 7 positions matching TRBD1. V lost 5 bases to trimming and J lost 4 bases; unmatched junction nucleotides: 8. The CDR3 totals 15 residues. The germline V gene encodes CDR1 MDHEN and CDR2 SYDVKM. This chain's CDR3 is CASSTSTGRNQPQHF. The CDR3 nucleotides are TGTGCCAGCAGTACCTCGACAGGGCGGAATCAGCCCCAGCATTTT. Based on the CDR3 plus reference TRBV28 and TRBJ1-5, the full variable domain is DVKVTQSSRYLVKRTGEKVFLECVQDMDHENMFWYRQDPGLGLRLIYFSYDVKMKEKGDIPEGYSVSREKKERFSLILESASTNQTSMYLCASSTSTGRNQPQHFGDGTRLSIL.

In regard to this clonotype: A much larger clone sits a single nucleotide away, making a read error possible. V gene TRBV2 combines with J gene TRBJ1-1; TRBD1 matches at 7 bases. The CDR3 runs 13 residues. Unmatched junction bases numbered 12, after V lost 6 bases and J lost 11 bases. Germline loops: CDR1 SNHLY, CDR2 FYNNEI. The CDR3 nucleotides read TGTGCCAGCAGAGTGACAGGGCTTTTATGCGCTTTCTTT. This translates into CASRVTGLLCAFF.

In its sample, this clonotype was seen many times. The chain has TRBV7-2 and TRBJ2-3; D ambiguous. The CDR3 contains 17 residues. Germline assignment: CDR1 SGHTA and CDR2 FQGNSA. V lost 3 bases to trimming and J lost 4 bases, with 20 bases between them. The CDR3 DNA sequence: TGTGCCAGCAGCTTGGGTAGCAGTCCGAACCGGGCAGATACGCAGTATTTT. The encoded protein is CASSLGSSPNRADTQYF.

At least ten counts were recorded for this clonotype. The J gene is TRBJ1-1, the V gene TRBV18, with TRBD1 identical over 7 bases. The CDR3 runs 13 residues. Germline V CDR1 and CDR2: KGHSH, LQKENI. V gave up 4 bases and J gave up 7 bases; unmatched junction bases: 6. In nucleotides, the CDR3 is TGTGCCAGCTCACAGGGGGCTCGACTTGAAGCTTTCTTT. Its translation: CASSQGARLEAFF.

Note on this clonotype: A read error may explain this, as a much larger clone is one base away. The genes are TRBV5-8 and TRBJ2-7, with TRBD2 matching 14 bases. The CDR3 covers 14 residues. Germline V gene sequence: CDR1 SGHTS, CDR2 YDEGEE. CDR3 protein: CVSSSGLAGDEQYF. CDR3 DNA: TGTGTCAGCAGCTCGGGACTAGCGGGAGACGAGCAGTACTTC.

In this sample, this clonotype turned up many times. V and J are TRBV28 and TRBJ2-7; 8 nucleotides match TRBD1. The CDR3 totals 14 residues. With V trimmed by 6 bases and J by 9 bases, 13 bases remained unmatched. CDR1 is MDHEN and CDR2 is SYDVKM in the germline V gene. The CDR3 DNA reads TGTGCCAGCAGCTCCCCGGTCAGGGGGCATGGGCAGTACTTC. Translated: CASSSPVRGHGQYF. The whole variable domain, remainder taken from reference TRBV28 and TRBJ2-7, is DVKVTQSSRYLVKRTGEKVFLECVQDMDHENMFWYRQDPGLGLRLIYFSYDVKMKEKGDIPEGYSVSREKKERFSLILESASTNQTSMYLCASSSPVRGHGQYFGPGTRLTVT.

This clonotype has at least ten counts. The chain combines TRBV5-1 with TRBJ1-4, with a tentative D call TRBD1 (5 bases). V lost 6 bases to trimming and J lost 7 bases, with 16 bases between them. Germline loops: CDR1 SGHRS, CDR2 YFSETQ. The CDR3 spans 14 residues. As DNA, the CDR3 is TGCGCCAGCACGTCCGCAGGGTTGAGTGAAAAACTGTTTTTT. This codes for CASTSAGLSEKLFF.

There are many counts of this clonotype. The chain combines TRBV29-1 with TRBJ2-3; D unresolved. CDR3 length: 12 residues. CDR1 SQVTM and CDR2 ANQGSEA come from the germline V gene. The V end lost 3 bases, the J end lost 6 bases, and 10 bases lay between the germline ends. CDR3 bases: TGCAGCGTTGAGGGTAGTACTGATACGCAGTATTTT. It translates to CSVEGSTDTQYF.

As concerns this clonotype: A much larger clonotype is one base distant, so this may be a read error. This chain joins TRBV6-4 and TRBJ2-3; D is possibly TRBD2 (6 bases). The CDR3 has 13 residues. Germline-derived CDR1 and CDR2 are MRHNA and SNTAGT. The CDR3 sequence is CVSSASGTDTQYF. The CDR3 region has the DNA TGTGTCAGCAGTGCTAGCGGCACAGATACGCAGTATTTT.

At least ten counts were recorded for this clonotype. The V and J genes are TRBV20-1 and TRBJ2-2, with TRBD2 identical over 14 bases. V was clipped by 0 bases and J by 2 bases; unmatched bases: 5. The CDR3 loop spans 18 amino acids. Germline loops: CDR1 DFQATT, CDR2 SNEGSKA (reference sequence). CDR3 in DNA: TGCAGTGCTAGAGACCTCGGACTAGCGGGAGGTAACACCGGGGAGCTGTTTTTT. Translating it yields CSARDLGLAGGNTGELFF.

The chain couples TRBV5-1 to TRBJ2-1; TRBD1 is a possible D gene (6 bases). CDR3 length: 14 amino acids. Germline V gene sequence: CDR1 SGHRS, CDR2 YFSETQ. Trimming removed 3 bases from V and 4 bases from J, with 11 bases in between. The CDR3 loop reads CASSSGQQYNEQFF. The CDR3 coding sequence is TGCGCCAGCAGCTCCGGACAGCAATACAATGAGCAGTTCTTC.

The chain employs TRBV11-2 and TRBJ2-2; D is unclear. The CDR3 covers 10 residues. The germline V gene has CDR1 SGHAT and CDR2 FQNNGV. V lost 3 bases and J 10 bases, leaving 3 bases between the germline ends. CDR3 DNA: TGTGCCAGCAGCTTCTCGGAGCTGTTTTTT. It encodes CASSFSELFF.

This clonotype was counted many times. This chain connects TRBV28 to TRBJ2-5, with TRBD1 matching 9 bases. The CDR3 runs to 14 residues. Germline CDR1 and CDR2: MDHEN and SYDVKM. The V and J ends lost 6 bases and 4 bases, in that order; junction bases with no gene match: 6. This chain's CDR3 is CASSHDRGRETQYF. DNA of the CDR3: TGTGCCAGCAGCCACGACAGGGGGAGAGAGACCCAGTACTTC.

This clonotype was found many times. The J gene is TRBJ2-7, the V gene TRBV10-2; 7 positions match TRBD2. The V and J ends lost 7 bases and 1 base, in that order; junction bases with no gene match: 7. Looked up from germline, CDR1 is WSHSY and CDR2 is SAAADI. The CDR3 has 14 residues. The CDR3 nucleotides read TGCGCCAGCAACGGGCTAGCGGTGTCCTACGAGCAGTACTTC. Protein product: CASNGLAVSYEQYF.

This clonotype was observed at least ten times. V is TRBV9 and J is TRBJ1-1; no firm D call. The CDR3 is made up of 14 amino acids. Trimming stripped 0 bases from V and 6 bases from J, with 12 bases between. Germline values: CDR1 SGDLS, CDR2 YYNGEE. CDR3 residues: CASSVDGLIAEAFF. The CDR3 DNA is TGTGCCAGCAGCGTAGACGGGCTGATCGCTGAAGCTTTCTTT. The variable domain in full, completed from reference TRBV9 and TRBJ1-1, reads DSGVTQTPKHLITATGQRVTLRCSPRSGDLSVYWYQQSLDQGLQFLIQYYNGEERAKGNILERFSAQQFPDLHSELNLSSLELGDSALYFCASSVDGLIAEAFFGQGTRLTVV.

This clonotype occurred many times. Here the CDR3 DNA reads TGTGCCAGCCCAGGGGCCTCACCCATTTATGGCTACACCTTC. Protein product: CASPGASPIYGYTF. The V gene is TRBV6-5, the J gene TRBJ1-2; possible D gene TRBD1, 6 bases. The CDR3 is 14 amino acids. The germline CDR1 and CDR2 sequences are MNHEY and SVGAGI. Trimming stripped 8 bases from V and 5 bases from J, with 18 bases between.

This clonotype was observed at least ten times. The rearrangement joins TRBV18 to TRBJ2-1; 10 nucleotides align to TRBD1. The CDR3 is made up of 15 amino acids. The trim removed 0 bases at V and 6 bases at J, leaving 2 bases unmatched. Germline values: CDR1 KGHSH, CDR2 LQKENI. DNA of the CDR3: TGTGCCAGCTCACCACCGAGGGACAGGGGCAATGAGCAGTTCTTC. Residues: CASSPPRDRGNEQFF.

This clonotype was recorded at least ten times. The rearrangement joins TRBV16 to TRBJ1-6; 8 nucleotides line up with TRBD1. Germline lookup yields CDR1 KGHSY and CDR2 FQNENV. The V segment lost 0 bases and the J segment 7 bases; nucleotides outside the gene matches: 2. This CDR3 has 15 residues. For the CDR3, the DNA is TGTGCCAGCAGCCAATCGCCAGGGGGCAATTCACCCCTCCACTTT. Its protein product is CASSQSPGGNSPLHF.

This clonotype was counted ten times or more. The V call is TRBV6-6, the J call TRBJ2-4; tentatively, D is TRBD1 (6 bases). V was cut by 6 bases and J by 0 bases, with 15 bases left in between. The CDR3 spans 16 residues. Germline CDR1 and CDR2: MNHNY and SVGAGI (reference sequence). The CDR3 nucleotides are TGTGCCAGCAGCAACCGGGACACCGTAGCCAAAAACATTCAGTACTTC. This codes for CASSNRDTVAKNIQYF.

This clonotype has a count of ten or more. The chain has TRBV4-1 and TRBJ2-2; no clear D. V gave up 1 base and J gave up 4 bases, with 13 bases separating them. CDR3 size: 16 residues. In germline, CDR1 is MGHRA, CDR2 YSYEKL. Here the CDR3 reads CASSQVRLVVTGELFF. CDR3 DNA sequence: TGCGCCAGCAGCCAAGTTCGGCTAGTCGTCACCGGGGAGCTGTTTTTT.

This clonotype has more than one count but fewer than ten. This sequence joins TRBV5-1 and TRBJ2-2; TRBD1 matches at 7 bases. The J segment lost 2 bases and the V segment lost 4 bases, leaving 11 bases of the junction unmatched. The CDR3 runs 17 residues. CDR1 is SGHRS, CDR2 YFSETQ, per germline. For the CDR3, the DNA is TGCGCCAGCAGCCGGATTTTCGACAGGGAAAACACCGGGGAGCTGTTTTTT. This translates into CASSRIFDRENTGELFF.